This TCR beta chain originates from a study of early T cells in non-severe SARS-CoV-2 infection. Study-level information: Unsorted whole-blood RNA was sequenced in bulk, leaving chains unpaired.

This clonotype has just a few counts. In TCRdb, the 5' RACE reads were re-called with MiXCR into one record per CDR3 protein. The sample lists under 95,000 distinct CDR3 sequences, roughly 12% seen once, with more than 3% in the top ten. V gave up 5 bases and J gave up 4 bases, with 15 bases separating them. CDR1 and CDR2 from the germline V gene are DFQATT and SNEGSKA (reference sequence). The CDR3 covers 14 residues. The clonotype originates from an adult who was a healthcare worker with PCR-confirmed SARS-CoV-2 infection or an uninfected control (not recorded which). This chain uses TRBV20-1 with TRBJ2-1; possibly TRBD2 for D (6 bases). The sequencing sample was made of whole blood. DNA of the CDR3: TGCAGTGCTGAGAGTTCAGCGGGTTACAATGAGCAGTTCTTC. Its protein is CSAESSAGYNEQFF.